These 23 T cell receptor beta chains originate from one sample sequenced in a study of radiotherapy plus CTLA-4 blockade in lung cancer. Sequencing was performed with immunoSEQ multiplex PCR; in TCRdb, only in-frame clones are kept and a portion is missing. The sample lists 15,000 or so clones, less than 75% occurring once. Here the sequenced sample was peripheral blood, taken from a patient treated with radiotherapy plus ipilimumab. These receptors were taken from a human donor with non-small cell lung cancer whose response to radiotherapy plus ipilimumab could not be evaluated.

This clone was counted between two and nine times. The chain has TRBV7-2 and TRBJ1-3; unclear D gene. CDR1 is SGHTA and CDR2 is FQGNSA in the germline V gene. This CDR3 region has 15 residues. Trimming stripped 1 base from V and 0 bases from J, with 7 bases between. The CDR3 DNA is TGTGCCAGCAGCTTAGTTGGCGGCTCTGGAAACACCATATATTTT. Its translation: CASSLVGGSGNTIYF.

This clone was picked up a small number of times. The V call is TRBV5-1, the J call TRBJ1-6, with 7 bases fitting TRBD1. The CDR3 extends over 16 amino acids. Germline V gene lookup returns CDR1 SGHRS and CDR2 YFSETQ. J was trimmed by 9 bases and V by 0 bases; bases with no gene match: 9. CDR3 region: CASSLGTGSWGSPLHF. The CDR3 DNA is TGCGCCAGCAGCTTGGGGACAGGATCTTGGGGTTCACCCCTCCACTTT.

This rearrangement joins TRBV7-2 to TRBJ1-3; 8 nucleotides agree with TRBD1. CDR1 and CDR2 (germline): SGHTA, FQGNSA. The CDR3 contains 17 residues. With V trimmed by 1 base and J by 1 base, 6 bases remained unmatched. CDR3 sequence (DNA): TGTGCCAGCAGCTTAGGGCAGGGGGCAAGGTCTGGAAACACCATATATTTT. Translated: CASSLGQGARSGNTIYF.

This chain connects TRBV18 to TRBJ1-2; the D gene is possibly TRBD1 (6 bases). The V end was cut by 4 bases, the J end by 8 bases, with 29 bases between. CDR3 size: 18 residues. Germline V gene lookup returns CDR1 KGHSH and CDR2 LQKENI. CDR3 sequence: CASSQSPPTGPFLGGYTF. The CDR3 DNA reads TGTGCCAGCTCACAATCACCCCCCACAGGGCCTTTTTTGGGAGGCTACACCTTC. Filled out from reference TRBV18 and TRBJ1-2, the complete variable domain reads NAGVMQNPRHLVRRRGQEARLRCSPMKGHSHVYWYRQLPEEGLKFMVYLQKENIIDESGMPKERFSAEFPKEGPSILRIQQVVRGDSAAYFCASSQSPPTGPFLGGYTFGSGTRLTVV.

This clone was picked up a small number of times. The chain couples TRBV21-1 to TRBJ1-5; TRBD1, the table's D call, lacks a check against the DNA. TRBV21-1 is flagged as a pseudogene. The CDR3 spans 19 residues. In DNA, the CDR3 is TGTGCCAGCAGCAAAGCCGGGACAGGGGGCGGCTATAGCAATCAGCCCCAGCATTTT. As protein: CASSKAGTGGGYSNQPQHF.

Turning to this clone: At the DNA level, this CDR3 is encoded by other sequences in the same sample as well. The chain couples TRBV6-4 to TRBJ2-7, with 10 bases lining up with TRBD1. V lost 0 bases, J lost 5 bases, and 7 bases stayed unmatched. Germline V gene sequence: CDR1 MRHNA, CDR2 SNTAGT. The length of the CDR3 is 16 residues. The CDR3 coding sequence is TGTGCCAGCAGTGACTCGATCGGGACAGGGGCGGACGAGCAGTACTTC. Translated: CASSDSIGTGADEQYF.

The chain is built from TRBV5-4 and TRBJ2-5; D unresolved. Per germline, CDR1 SGHNT and CDR2 YYREEE (reference sequence). The CDR3 is 13 amino acids. V dropped 4 bases and J dropped 3 bases, with 10 bases sitting between them. The CDR3 here is CASSPQVEETQYF. The CDR3 DNA is TGTGCCAGCAGCCCCCAGGTGGAAGAGACCCAGTACTTC.

The CDR3 nucleotides are TGTGCCAGCAGCTCCTGGACAGGGAACACCGAGCAGTACGTC. Its translation is CASSSWTGNTEQYV. The chain has TRBV2 and TRBJ2-7; 8 bases match TRBD1. J was trimmed by 6 bases and V by 6 bases; bases with no gene match: 10. The CDR3 sequence is 14 residues long. Germline assignment: CDR1 SNHLY and CDR2 FYNNEI.

The V gene is TRBV5-1, the J gene TRBJ1-1; TRBD1 matches 9 bases. Losses at the gene ends were 1 base for V and 1 base for J; bases not matched to a gene: 2. The CDR3 totals 15 residues. Germline V CDR1 and CDR2: SGHRS, YFSETQ. In nucleotides, the CDR3 is TGCGCCAGCAGCTTGAGGACAGGGGCGAACACTGAAGCTTTCTTT. Encoded protein: CASSLRTGANTEAFF. The whole variable domain, remainder taken from reference TRBV5-1 and TRBJ1-1, is KAGVTQTPRYLIKTRGQQVTLSCSPISGHRSVSWYQQTPGQGLQFLFEYFSETQRNKGNFPGRFSGRQFSNSRSEMNVSTLELGDSALYLCASSLRTGANTEAFFGQGTRLTVV.

The rearrangement links TRBV14 to TRBJ2-1; TRBD2 agrees at 10 bases. Germline-derived CDR1 and CDR2 are SGHDN and FVKESK. V lost 6 bases and J lost 4; bases outside the gene matches: 6. This CDR3 is built from 15 residues. As DNA, the CDR3 is TGTGCCAGCAGTCGGACTAGCGGAGGATACAATGAGCAGTTCTTC. Residues: CASSRTSGGYNEQFF.

The V and J genes are TRBV6-5 and TRBJ1-1; no firm D call. The CDR3 loop spans 13 amino acids. The ends were cut back, 0 bases at V and 1 base at J, with 3 bases in the middle. Germline lookup yields CDR1 MNHEY and CDR2 SVGAGI. CDR3 coding DNA: TGTGCCAGCAGTTACTCCCAGAACACTGAAGCTTTCTTT. It specifies CASSYSQNTEAFF.

V gene TRBV2 combines with J gene TRBJ1-1, with D uncertain. The CDR3 has 15 amino acids. Germline V lookup: CDR1 SNHLY, CDR2 FYNNEI. The ends were cut back, 4 bases at V and 4 bases at J, with 16 bases in the middle. The CDR3 loop reads CASSVIGVAGTEAFF. The CDR3 coding sequence is TGTGCCAGCAGTGTGATCGGGGTGGCGGGCACTGAAGCTTTCTTT. The whole variable domain, filled in from reference TRBV2 and TRBJ1-1, reads EPEVTQTPSHQVTQMGQEVILRCVPISNHLYFYWYRQILGQKVEFLVSFYNNEISEKSEIFDDQFSVERPDGSNFTLKIRSTKLEDSAMYFCASSVIGVAGTEAFFGQGTRLTVV.

Only one count was recorded for this clone. V usage is TRBV6-5 and J usage is TRBJ2-2; 7 bases are a match to TRBD2. The ends lost 11 bases at V and 2 bases at J; junction bases unmatched: 8. The germline V gene encodes CDR1 MNHEY and CDR2 SVGAGI. This CDR3 has 14 amino acids. The CDR3 loop reads CASKAGLNTGELFF. The CDR3 DNA reads as TGTGCCTCTAAAGCGGGGTTAAACACCGGGGAGCTGTTTTTT.

This chain connects TRBV19 to TRBJ2-1; 9 bases align to TRBD2. V was clipped by 7 bases and J by 7 bases; unmatched bases: 14. The CDR3 is 16 residues long. CDR1 is LNHDA and CDR2 is SQIVND in the germline V gene (reference sequence). The CDR3 loop reads CASTPLSGGRVNEQFF. In DNA form, the CDR3 reads TGTGCCAGTACCCCATTAAGCGGGGGGCGGGTTAATGAGCAGTTCTTC. Full variable domain (rest looked up from reference TRBV19 and TRBJ2-1): DGGITQSPKYLFRKEGQNVTLSCEQNLNHDAMYWYRQDPGQGLRLIYYSQIVNDFQKGDIAEGYSVSREKKESFPLTVTSAQKNPTAFYLCASTPLSGGRVNEQFFGPGTRLTVL.

This chain connects TRBV9 to TRBJ2-1; 12 bases map to TRBD2. The length of the CDR3 is 15 residues. CDR1 is SGDLS and CDR2 is YYNGEE in the germline V gene. J gave up 6 bases and V 4 bases, and 5 bases lay outside the gene matches. Here the CDR3 DNA reads TGTGCCAGCAGCATCGGACTAGCGGGGACCAATGAGCAGTTCTTC. Encoded protein: CASSIGLAGTNEQFF.

CDR3: CATHVQGPYSNQPQHF. CDR3 DNA: TGTGCCACCCACGTTCAGGGGCCATATAGCAATCAGCCCCAGCATTTT. The V and J genes are TRBV19 and TRBJ1-5, with D perhaps matching TRBD1 (6 bases). The CDR3 sequence is 16 residues long. V was shortened by 10 bases and J by 0 bases, with 19 bases between the two germline ends. CDR1 is LNHDA, CDR2 SQIVND, per germline (reference sequence).

This chain links TRBV7-7 with TRBJ2-2; 10 nucleotides line up with TRBD1. Trimming took 5 bases from V and 1 from J; bases not matched to a gene: 4. CDR3 length: 16 residues. The germline V gene has CDR1 SSHAT and CDR2 FNYEAQ (reference sequence). In DNA, the CDR3 is TGTGCCAGCAGCATGGGGACAGGGGTGAACACCGGGGAGCTGTTTTTT. Translation: CASSMGTGVNTGELFF.

The V and J genes are TRBV21-1 and TRBJ2-7; TRBD1, the table's D call, lacks a check against the DNA. TRBV21-1 is a documented pseudogene. This CDR3 region has 15 residues. CDR3 sequence reads: CASSKRPADSYEQYV. As DNA, the CDR3 is TGTGCCAGCAGCAAAAGGCCCGCGGACAGCTACGAGCAGTACGTC.

This clone was counted a few times. This chain uses TRBV6-5 with TRBJ2-1, with 10 positions matching TRBD2. V lost 5 bases to trimming and J lost 10 bases; unmatched junction nucleotides: 8. The CDR3 loop spans 14 amino acids. Germline CDR1 reads MNHEY; CDR2 reads SVGAGI. CDR3 DNA: TGTGCCAGCAGTGTTGAGCGGGGGGGCCGGGAGCAGTTCTTC. This sequence encodes CASSVERGGREQFF.

This sequence joins TRBV9 and TRBJ1-2; weak D call: TRBD1 (5 bases). The CDR3 is made up of 11 amino acids. Germline V lookup: CDR1 SGDLS, CDR2 YYNGEE. V was clipped by 7 bases and J by 8 bases, with 12 bases between them. DNA of the CDR3: TGTGCCAGCGGGCGGGACGGAGGCTACACCTTC. Its translation: CASGRDGGYTF.

The chain links TRBV6-1 to TRBJ1-1; 7 nucleotides line up with TRBD1. CDR3 length equals 15 residues. Per germline, CDR1 MNHNS and CDR2 SASEGT. Trimming cost V 1 base and J 3 bases; bases outside gene matches: 5. The CDR3 reads CASSEGRGRYTEAFF. In nucleotides, the CDR3 is TGTGCCAGCAGTGAAGGGAGGGGGCGGTACACTGAAGCTTTCTTT.

The CDR3 DNA reads TGCGCCAGCAGCTACGGGGACACCGGGGAGCTGTTTTTT. It yields the protein CASSYGDTGELFF. The rearrangement links TRBV5-1 to TRBJ2-2; TRBD2 is a possible D gene (5 bases). The germline gives CDR1 SGHRS, CDR2 YFSETQ. V gave up 3 bases and J gave up 3 bases, with 6 bases separating them. The CDR3 loop spans 13 amino acids.

The chain recombines TRBV27 with TRBJ2-6, with 9 positions matching TRBD1. Germline CDR1 reads MNHEY; CDR2 reads SMNVEV (reference sequence). The CDR3 runs 17 residues. The ends lost 4 bases at V and 0 bases at J; junction bases unmatched: 4. CDR3 region: CASSWTGVYSGANVLTF. In DNA form, the CDR3 reads TGTGCCAGCAGTTGGACAGGGGTGTACTCTGGGGCCAACGTCCTGACTTTC.